Presented here are 6 T cell receptor beta chains from one specimen sequenced in a study of blood T cells in healthy people across ages. Primed by a sample-barcoded 5' primer and a J-beta primer mix, a second PCR proceeded for about 7 to 12 cycles. TCRdb reanalysed the 5' RACE reads using MiXCR and keeps one entry per CDR3 protein. The sample lists about 780,000 distinct CDR3 sequences; around half were seen once. The specimen was blood. Receptor source: a man older than 75 in good health.

This clonotype was found once. Mismatch with germline at one junction end may stem from a read error. This chain uses TRBV20-1 with TRBJ2-1, with D possibly matching TRBD2 (5 bases). Looked up from germline, CDR1 is DFQATT and CDR2 is SNEGSKA (reference sequence). The CDR3 has 15 residues. CDR3 residues: CSARDSGVPYNDQFF. The CDR3 nucleotides are TGCAGTGCTAGAGATTCCGGGGTGCCCTACAATGATCAGTTCTTC.

This chain uses TRBV20-1 with TRBJ2-5; 8 bases fit TRBD2. With V trimmed by 5 bases and J by 0 bases, 5 bases remained unmatched. Looked up from germline, CDR1 is DFQATT and CDR2 is SNEGSKA (reference sequence). The CDR3 is made up of 14 amino acids. CDR3 sequence: CSALVGGDQETQYF. The CDR3 DNA follows: TGCAGTGCTCTCGTCGGGGGGGACCAAGAGACCCAGTACTTC.

The gene calls are TRBV2 and TRBJ2-1; D gene unclear. The CDR3 has 12 residues. The V and J ends lost 4 bases and 7 bases respectively, with 8 bases between them. The V gene's germline CDR1 is SNHLY and CDR2 FYNNEI. This chain's CDR3 is CASSGDTNEQFF. CDR3 coding DNA: TGTGCCAGCAGTGGTGATACTAATGAGCAGTTCTTC.

The V call is TRBV28, the J call TRBJ1-2, with D perhaps TRBD1 (5 bases). Germline assignment: CDR1 MDHEN and CDR2 SYDVKM. V was shortened by 6 bases and J by 3 bases, with 14 bases between the two germline ends. The CDR3 length is 14 residues. This chain's CDR3 is CASRPTGTDYGYTF. CDR3 sequence (DNA): TGTGCCAGCAGGCCGACCGGGACGGACTATGGCTACACCTTC.

The chain uses TRBV7-6 and TRBJ1-5, with a tentative D call TRBD1 (6 bases). Per germline, CDR1 SGHVS and CDR2 FNYEAQ. CDR3 length: 13 residues. Trimming removed 6 bases at V and 5 bases at J, with 11 bases between. CDR3 coding DNA: TGTGCCAGCAGATACAGGGAGGATCAGCCCCAGCATTTT. Translated, it gives CASRYREDQPQHF.

The rearrangement uses TRBV4-2 and TRBJ1-4; D gene uncertain. The CDR3 loop spans 14 amino acids. Germline CDR1 is LGHNA and CDR2 is YNFKEQ. V lost 5 bases and J 8 bases, leaving 15 bases between the germline ends. The CDR3, as DNA: TGTGCCAGCAGCGCCCCGGGAGACGGAGAAAAACTGTTTTTT. Translating gives CASSAPGDGEKLFF.